The 26 T cell receptor beta chains listed next were all sequenced from one sample in a study of CD8 T cells in Susac syndrome. Random hexamers were used to reverse transcribe the RNA input (roughly 0.5 to 1 ug). MiXCR was run by TCRdb on the immunoSEQ multiplex PCR reads, yielding one entry per CDR3 protein. This sample carries some 210,000 distinct CDR3 sequences, less than 95% of them seen once, and the ten largest clones take approximately 0.15%. Material for sequencing was CD4+ T cells from PBMCs. The source of these receptors is a human donor with Susac syndrome.

This clonotype was recorded only once. The chain has TRBV28 and TRBJ1-6; D is perhaps TRBD1 (5 bases). V gave up 10 bases and J gave up 6 bases, with 19 bases separating them. The CDR3 spans 15 residues. The germline V gene has CDR1 MDHEN and CDR2 SYDVKM. The CDR3 here is CATIQGTGFNSPLHF. For the CDR3, the DNA is TGTGCCACCATCCAGGGTACGGGTTTTAATTCACCCCTCCACTTT.

The gene calls are TRBV4-3 and TRBJ1-1, with D unclear. The V gene's germline CDR1 is LGHNA and CDR2 YSLEER. The CDR3 is 14 amino acids. V lost 4 bases and J lost 1, with 10 bases in between. CDR3 in DNA: TGCGCCAGCAGCCGCGGGCTGTCGAACACTGAAGCTTTCTTT. It translates to CASSRGLSNTEAFF.

The chain has TRBV30 and TRBJ1-6; possible D gene TRBD1, 6 bases. In germline, CDR1 is GTSNPN, CDR2 SVGIG (reference sequence). The CDR3 runs 14 residues. V was clipped by 0 bases and J by 8 bases, with 11 bases between them. The CDR3, as DNA: TGTGCCTGGAGTGTACGGCCAGGGGATTCACCCCTCCACTTT. Translating gives CAWSVRPGDSPLHF. Full variable domain (missing parts from reference TRBV30 and TRBJ1-6): SQTIHQWPATLVQPVGSPLSLECTVEGTSNPNLYWYRQAAGRGLQLLFYSVGIGQISSEVPQNLSASRPQDRQFILSSKKLLLSDSGFYLCAWSVRPGDSPLHFGNGTRLTVT.

The rearrangement uses TRBV20-1 and TRBJ1-5; TRBD1 agrees at 12 bases. Looked up from germline, CDR1 is DFQATT and CDR2 is SNEGSKA (reference sequence). CDR3 length equals 15 residues. The trim removed 3 bases at V and 3 bases at J, leaving 3 bases unmatched. The CDR3 bases are TGCAGTGCTAGGGGGACAGGGGGCGTCAATCAGCCCCAGCATTTT. It translates to CSARGTGGVNQPQHF.

The chain employs TRBV6-5 and TRBJ1-2; possibly TRBD1 for D (5 bases). Germline V gene lookup returns CDR1 MNHEY and CDR2 SVGAGI. Trimming left V 5 bases short and J 4 bases short, with 17 bases between. The CDR3 consists of 15 residues. CDR3 region: CASSPRGVGSYGYTF. The CDR3 DNA reads as TGTGCCAGCAGTCCCCGAGGGGTCGGGTCCTATGGCTACACCTTC.

V is TRBV20-1 and J is TRBJ2-7, with D possibly TRBD1 on 6 matching bases. Germline-derived CDR1 and CDR2 are DFQATT and SNEGSKA (reference sequence). The CDR3 is made up of 16 amino acids. Trimming took 1 base from V and 4 from J, leaving 20 bases between them. The DNA for the CDR3 is TGCAGTGCTAGAGCGTTGTTGTCAGGGGTAGGTTACGAGCAGTACTTC. This encodes CSARALLSGVGYEQYF.

This clonotype turned up a few times. The chain's CDR3 is CASSQVRRETQYF. Written as DNA, the CDR3 is TGTGCCAGCAGCCAAGTGCGGAGAGAGACCCAGTACTTC. This chain joins TRBV3-1 and TRBJ2-5; no firm D call. The germline V gene encodes CDR1 LGHDT and CDR2 YNNKEL (reference sequence). V was shortened by 1 base and J by 4 bases, with 7 bases between the two germline ends. The CDR3 extends over 13 amino acids.

The genes are TRBV20-1 and TRBJ1-5; 8 nucleotides align to TRBD1. The germline V gene encodes CDR1 DFQATT and CDR2 SNEGSKA (reference sequence). The CDR3 spans 15 residues. Trimming at V came to 1 base and at J to 6 bases, leaving 8 bases not matched to a gene. The CDR3 DNA reads as TGCAGTGCTAGAGCCCAGGGGGCCCGGAGTCAGCCCCAGCATTTT. It is translated as CSARAQGARSQPQHF.

V and J are TRBV6-6 and TRBJ2-5; possibly TRBD1 or TRBD2 for D (5 bases each). The CDR3 runs to 15 residues. V shed 1 base and J shed 1 base, with 10 bases lying between them. Per germline, CDR1 MNHNY and CDR2 SVGAGI (reference sequence). The CDR3 here is CASSYYRGTQETQYF. The CDR3 nucleotides are TGTGCCAGCAGTTACTACCGTGGGACCCAAGAGACCCAGTACTTC.

CDR3 nucleotides: TGTGCCAGCAGCTTAGTGAGGCGGGGGGGAGGTGAGCAGTTCTTC. Translating it yields CASSLVRRGGGEQFF. The gene calls are TRBV11-1 and TRBJ2-1; 9 nucleotides line up with TRBD2. With 1 base clipped from V and 9 bases from J, the junction kept 7 bases outside the gene matches. Germline assignment: CDR1 SGHAT and CDR2 FQDESV (reference sequence). CDR3 length equals 15 residues.

V is TRBV4-2 and J is TRBJ2-2, with 8 bases matching TRBD1. Germline trimming cut 3 bases from V and 0 bases from J; bases unmatched to any gene: 3. The CDR3 contains 16 residues. Germline V gene sequence: CDR1 LGHNA, CDR2 YNFKEQ. The CDR3 DNA is TGTGCCAGCAGCCAGACAGGGGACCCGAACACCGGGGAGCTGTTTTTT. Protein product: CASSQTGDPNTGELFF.

The rearrangement joins TRBV5-1 to TRBJ2-2; possible D gene TRBD1, 7 bases. Germline-derived CDR1 and CDR2 are SGHRS and YFSETQ. V was cut by 0 bases and J by 1 base, with 13 bases left in between. The CDR3 length is 17 residues. CDR3 sequence reads: CASSLEVRGVNTGELFF. CDR3 bases: TGCGCCAGCAGCTTGGAGGTCAGGGGGGTGAACACCGGGGAGCTGTTTTTT.

Remarks on this clonotype: Sequence at one end of the junction differs from germline and may be a read error. The chain carries TRBV7-7 and TRBJ2-2; 7 bases match TRBD2. Per the germline V gene, CDR1 is SSHAT and CDR2 is FNYEAQ (reference sequence). This CDR3 is 15 amino acids long. CDR3 loop: CASSPGLDNTGELFF. Here the CDR3 DNA reads TGTGCTAGCAGCCCTGGACTAGACAACACCGGGGAGCTGTTTTTT.

V usage is TRBV7-4 and J usage is TRBJ2-4; the D gene could be TRBD1 or TRBD2 (5 bases each). The CDR3 contains 16 residues. CDR1 is SGHVT and CDR2 is SQSDAQ in the germline V gene. The ends were cut back, 2 bases at V and 0 bases at J, with 11 bases in the middle. CDR3 sequence (DNA): TGTGCCAGCAGCTTATGGGACGGCCTAGCCAAAAACATTCAGTACTTC. Its protein product is CASSLWDGLAKNIQYF.

The chain recombines TRBV25-1 with TRBJ2-5; the D gene is possibly TRBD1 (6 bases). The CDR3 runs to 16 residues. V lost 4 bases, J lost 3 bases, and 18 bases lay in between. Looked up from germline, CDR1 is MGHDK and CDR2 is SYGVNS. CDR3 sequence (DNA): TGTGCCAGCAGTGCTCGCTCTACAGGGTTCAAAGAGACCCAGTACTTC. Translated, it gives CASSARSTGFKETQYF. The entire variable domain, with the rest obtained from reference TRBV25-1 and TRBJ2-5, is as follows: EADIYQTPRYLVIGTGKKITLECSQTMGHDKMYWYQQDPGMELHLIHYSYGVNSTEKGDLSSESTVSRIRTEHFPLTLESARPSHTSQYLCASSARSTGFKETQYFGPGTRLLVL.

DNA of the CDR3: TGTGCCATCAGAGAAGCTAGGGGGCCTGGCAATCAGCCCCAGCATTTT. Protein: CAIREARGPGNQPQHF. V usage is TRBV10-3 and J usage is TRBJ1-5; 7 positions match TRBD1. Germline V lookup: CDR1 ENHRY, CDR2 SYGVKD. The J segment lost 2 bases and the V segment lost 6 bases, leaving 10 bases of the junction unmatched. The length of the CDR3 is 16 residues.

V is TRBV6-2 or TRBV6-3 and J is TRBJ1-2, with D possibly matching TRBD1 (6 bases). From germline, CDR1 is MNHEY and CDR2 SVGEGT. This CDR3 spans 13 amino acids. The ends were cut back, 7 bases at V and 4 bases at J, with 13 bases in the middle. In nucleotides, the CDR3 is TGTGCCAGCATGACAGACAGGTTCTATGGCTACACCTTC. Its translation is CASMTDRFYGYTF.

V is TRBV3-1 and J is TRBJ2-1, with D perhaps TRBD1 (6 bases). The CDR3 totals 14 residues. CDR1 LGHDT and CDR2 YNNKEL come from the germline V gene (reference sequence). V lost 5 bases to trimming and J lost 9 bases, with 17 bases between them. Here the CDR3 DNA reads TGTGCCAGCAGCTACCAGGGGAAGAGACGTGAGCAGTTCTTC. Amino acids: CASSYQGKRREQFF.

The CDR3 sequence: CASTGRVPYEQYF. CDR3 sequence (DNA): TGTGCCAGCACCGGCAGGGTCCCCTACGAGCAGTACTTC. This chain connects TRBV6-5 to TRBJ2-7, with D possibly being TRBD1 (5 bases). The CDR3 extends over 13 amino acids. V lost 7 bases and J lost 2, with 12 bases in between. Germline V CDR1 and CDR2: MNHEY, SVGAGI.

V is TRBV3-1 and J is TRBJ1-2; D may be TRBD1 (6 bases). From germline, CDR1 is LGHDT and CDR2 YNNKEL (reference sequence). This CDR3 is built from 13 residues. Trimming took 3 bases from V and 8 from J, leaving 13 bases between them. The CDR3 protein is CASSQWGPGGYTF. The CDR3 nucleotides are TGTGCCAGCAGCCAGTGGGGGCCAGGGGGCTACACCTTC.

The V and J genes are TRBV29-1 and TRBJ2-7; D uncertain. V shed 7 bases and J shed 4 bases, with 14 bases lying between them. The germline CDR1 and CDR2 sequences are SQVTM and ANQGSEA. The CDR3 has 12 amino acids. CDR3 bases: TGCAGCGCACTTCTAGTCGGGTACGAGCAGTACTTC. Protein sequence: CSALLVGYEQYF.

This chain links TRBV7-8 with TRBJ2-3; 10 nucleotides agree with TRBD2. The V segment lost 6 bases and the J segment 2 bases; nucleotides outside the gene matches: 8. Germline lookup yields CDR1 SGHVS and CDR2 FQNEAQ. The CDR3 length is 16 residues. The CDR3, as DNA: TGTGCCAGCAGTTCGGAGACTAGCGGGTACACAGATACGCAGTATTTT. Translating it yields CASSSETSGYTDTQYF.

V is TRBV3-1 and J is TRBJ2-1; 7 bases match TRBD2. This CDR3 comprises 13 residues. Germline CDR1 LGHDT, CDR2 YNNKEL (reference sequence). V was pared by 0 bases and J by 7 bases, with 0 bases of the junction left unmatched. CDR3 region: CASSQELANEQFF. The CDR3 bases are TGTGCCAGCAGCCAAGAACTAGCGAATGAGCAGTTCTTC.

The chain has TRBV29-1 and TRBJ2-1, with TRBD2 matching 15 bases. This CDR3 region has 14 residues. Germline CDR1 SQVTM, CDR2 ANQGSEA. V lost 7 bases and J lost 10; bases outside the gene matches: 8. Written as DNA, the CDR3 is TGCAGCGCCCGGACTAGCGGGGGGGCAGGGGAGCAGTTCTTC. This gives the protein CSARTSGGAGEQFF.

The chain joins TRBV19 to TRBJ1-1, with D tentatively TRBD1 (6 bases). The CDR3 sequence is 12 residues long. Trimming stripped 6 bases from V and 7 bases from J, with 12 bases between. Germline assignment: CDR1 LNHDA and CDR2 SQIVND (reference sequence). DNA for the CDR3: TGTGCCAGTAGGATGGACAGTAATGAAGCTTTCTTT. Translation gives CASRMDSNEAFF.

This chain connects TRBV7-2 to TRBJ1-5, with D possibly TRBD1 on 6 matching bases. The CDR3 has 15 residues. V shed 5 bases and J shed 3 bases, with 14 bases lying between them. Germline V gene data show CDR1 as SGHTA and CDR2 as FQGNSA. The chain's CDR3 is CASSPKGGPNQPQHF. The CDR3 DNA follows: TGTGCCAGCAGCCCTAAAGGGGGGCCCAATCAGCCCCAGCATTTT.